This T cell receptor beta chain appears in the sequencing data of a study of blood T cell repertoires in COVID-19. Sequenced by immunoSEQ multiplex PCR; TCRdb stores in-frame clones only, minus some. Here the sample spans about 170,000 clones, roughly four fifths being singletons. Patients at the Seattle site were enrolled during active infection and followed longitudinally. V lost 4 bases and J lost 9; bases outside the gene matches: 7. Germline CDR1 SGHNT, CDR2 YYREEE (reference sequence). The CDR3 runs to 15 residues. This receptor was obtained from an elderly woman with COVID-19, enrolled during active disease. Sequenced input: peripheral blood. The chain joins TRBV5-4 to TRBJ1-6; 10 bases are a match to TRBD1. The DNA of the CDR3 is TGTGCCAGCAGCCACCGGGACAGGGGTGCTTCACCCCTCCACTTT. Translating gives CASSHRDRGASPLHF.